This TCR beta chain was sequenced in a study of blood T cell repertoires in COVID-19. Looking at the study overall: Acute-phase and convalescent COVID-19 samples originated in the United States, Italy and Spain. T cells, B-cell-depleted T cells, or PBMCs supplied cDNA or gDNA.

This CDR3 is built from 16 residues. With 1 base removed from V and 4 bases from J, the gap between germline ends came to 16 bases. The germline V gene has CDR1 LGHNA and CDR2 YSLEER. Study processing details: Amplification from reference gene primers served as the basis for estimated nucleated cell counts. Assay: immunoSEQ multiplex PCR; the TCRdb copy retains only in-frame clones and omits some. V and J calls plus clone size are reproduced from that table; the DNA served to infer D and trimming. The sample comprises 44,000 or so clones, 69% of which are singletons, and 6.2% rests with the top ten. This clone showed up just a few times.

Sequencing used peripheral blood. The chain links TRBV4-3 to TRBJ1-2; no reliable D call. The receptor was derived from an elderly man with acute or convalescent COVID-19. CDR3 in DNA: TGCGCCAGCAGCCAAGCTCCGAACAGCCTATCCTATGGCTACACCTTC. Its translation: CASSQAPNSLSYGYTF.